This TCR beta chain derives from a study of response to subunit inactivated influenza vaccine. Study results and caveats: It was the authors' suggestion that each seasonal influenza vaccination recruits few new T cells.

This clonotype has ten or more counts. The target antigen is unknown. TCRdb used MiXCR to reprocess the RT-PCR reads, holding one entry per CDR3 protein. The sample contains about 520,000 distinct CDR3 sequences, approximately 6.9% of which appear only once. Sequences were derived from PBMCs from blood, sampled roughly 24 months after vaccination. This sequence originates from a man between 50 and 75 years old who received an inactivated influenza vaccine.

This chain's CDR3 is CASSLVLRLATGELFF. The CDR3, as DNA: TGTGCCAGCAGCTTAGTCTTGAGACTAGCGACCGGGGAGCTGTTTTTT. This rearrangement joins TRBV11-2 to TRBJ2-2; 8 bases match TRBD2. CDR1 is SGHAT and CDR2 is FQNNGV in the germline V gene. V gave up 1 base and J gave up 5 bases; unmatched junction bases: 6. This CDR3 comprises 16 residues. Using reference TRBV11-2 and TRBJ2-2 for the parts outside the CDR3, the full variable domain is EAGVAQSPRYKIIEKRQSVAFWCNPISGHATLYWYQQILGQGPKLLIQFQNNGVVDDSQLPKDRFSAERLKGVDSTLKIQPAKLEDSAVYLCASSLVLRLATGELFFGEGSRLTVL.